A selection of T cell receptor beta chains follows, all from one sample in a study of blood T cell repertoires in COVID-19. Clones were read by immunoSEQ multiplex PCR, and TCRdb kept only the in-frame ones, dropping some. The table records some 340,000 clones, 90% to 95% of them present only once. Material: PBMCs or T cells enriched from blood (not recorded which). The origin of the receptors is a woman in her thirties who had been exposed to COVID-19. Each CDR3 is given with its conserved first and last residue. The order of the fields is V gene, clone size, D gene, J gene, CDR3 protein, CDR3 DNA. D genes are given only for firm matches. Clone size is shown for a subset of rows, as once, few, many or a class of expanded clone.

>TRBV18|-|TRBD2|TRBJ2-5
CASSPRLAGTSQETQYF
TGTGCCAGCTCACCGAGGCTAGCGGGGACCTCCCAAGAGACCCAGTACTTC
>TRBV7-8|-|-|TRBJ1-4
CASSRTGISTNEKLFF
TGTGCCAGCAGTCGTACAGGGATTTCAACTAATGAAAAACTGTTTTTT
>TRBV5-4|-|TRBD2|TRBJ2-4
CASSPRGSLAKNIQYF
TGTGCCAGCAGCCCCCGCGGGAGCCTAGCCAAAAACATTCAGTACTTC
>TRBV6-5|-|-|TRBJ2-7
CASSYTGQAYEQYF
TGTGCCAGCAGTTACACTGGACAAGCCTACGAGCAGTACTTC
>TRBV7-2|-|-|TRBJ1-4
CASSLDGPLDYVEKLFF
TGTGCCAGCAGCTTAGATGGGCCCCTGGATTACGTTGAAAAACTGTTTTTT
>TRBV10-3|-|-|TRBJ1-4
CAIRRGSATNEKLFF
TGTGCCATCAGGAGAGGATCCGCAACTAATGAAAAACTGTTTTTT
>TRBV9|-|TRBD2|TRBJ2-5
CASSVGAGVGQETQYF
TGTGCCAGCAGCGTAGGAGCGGGGGTTGGCCAAGAGACCCAGTACTTC
>TRBV27|-|TRBD1|TRBJ1-4
CASSFYTRQGEMTNEKLFF
TGTGCCAGCAGTTTCTATACACGACAGGGGGAGATGACTAATGAAAAACTGTTTTTT
>TRBV27|-|-|TRBJ2-7
CASSSGVSSYEQYF
TGTGCCAGCAGTTCCGGGGTTAGCTCCTACGAGCAGTACTTC
>TRBV5-1|-|-|TRBJ2-7
CASSSTVSYEQYF
TGCGCCAGCAGCTCAACAGTATCCTACGAGCAGTACTTC
>TRBV28|-|-|TRBJ2-7
CASSLQGWSYEQYF
TGTGCCAGCAGTTTACAGGGGTGGTCCTACGAGCAGTACTTC
>TRBV18|-|-|TRBJ1-1
CASSQGTPINTEAFF
TGTGCCAGCTCACAAGGGACACCTATAAACACTGAAGCTTTCTTT
>TRBV13|-|-|TRBJ1-2
CASSLIVRGQGYTF
TGTGCCAGCAGCTTAATTGTCAGGGGACAAGGCTACACCTTC
>TRBV3-1/TRBV3-2|-|-|TRBJ2-1
CASSQLSGEQFF
TGTGCCAGCAGCCAATTATCAGGAGAGCAGTTCTTC
>TRBV4-3|-|-|TRBJ1-1
CASSQDRDSVEAFF
TGCGCCAGCAGCCAAGATCGCGACAGCGTCGAAGCTTTCTTT
>TRBV5-5|-|-|TRBJ2-2
CASSLQAGYSTGELFF
TGTGCCAGCAGCTTGCAGGCAGGGTATAGCACCGGGGAGCTGTTTTTT
>TRBV10-3|-|-|TRBJ2-4
CAISESPTWERAKNIQYF
TGTGCCATCAGTGAGTCACCCACGTGGGAGCGAGCCAAAAACATTCAGTACTTC
>TRBV18|-|-|TRBJ1-2
CASSPDAGGYTF
TGTGCCAGCTCACCGGACGCGGGTGGCTACACCTTC
>TRBV11-2|-|-|TRBJ1-6
CASSLQQGRTPLHF
TGTGCCAGCAGCTTACAACAGGGTAGGACACCCCTCCACTTT
>TRBV5-1|-|TRBD1|TRBJ2-1
CASKLETGPNEQFF
TGCGCCAGCAAATTAGAGACAGGGCCCAATGAGCAGTTCTTC
>TRBV2|-|-|TRBJ1-1
CASSESEQANTEAFF
TGTGCCAGCAGTGAAAGCGAGCAAGCGAACACTGAAGCTTTCTTT
>TRBV5-1|-|TRBD1|TRBJ1-6
CASSTSQNRGWGHSPLHF
TGCGCCAGCAGCACCTCTCAAAACAGGGGATGGGGGCATTCACCCCTCCACTTT
>TRBV6-5|-|TRBD1|TRBJ1-2
CASSSGQGYTF
TGTGCCAGCAGTTCGGGACAGGGCTACACCTTC
>TRBV7-2|-|-|TRBJ2-2
CASSLVGLAMFF
TGTGCCAGCAGCTTAGTGGGTTTAGCGATGTTTTTT
>TRBV6-5|-|-|TRBJ1-1
CASSLGRMNTEAFF
TGTGCCAGCAGTTTGGGCAGAATGAACACTGAAGCTTTCTTT
>TRBV5-6|-|-|TRBJ2-3
CASSTHRGDTQYF
TGTGCCAGCAGCACCCATAGGGGGGATACGCAGTATTTT
>TRBV4-2|-|TRBD2|TRBJ2-3
CASSQSGLAGTDTQYF
TGTGCCAGCAGCCAGAGCGGGCTAGCGGGAACAGATACGCAGTATTTT
>TRBV3-1/TRBV3-2|-|TRBD2|TRBJ2-3
CASSLGLATDTQYF
TGTGCCAGCAGCCTGGGACTAGCGACAGATACGCAGTATTTT
>TRBV5-1|-|-|TRBJ2-3
CASSLGLAVTDTQYF
TGCGCCAGCAGCCTAGGTCTAGCTGTCACAGATACGCAGTATTTT
>TRBV20-1|-|-|TRBJ1-5
CSASKNTNSNQPQHF
TGCAGTGCTAGTAAAAATACTAATAGCAATCAGCCCCAGCATTTT
>TRBV25-1|once|-|TRBJ1-2
CASSIGVWGYTF
TGTGCCAGCAGTATCGGTGTGTGGGGCTACACCTTC
>TRBV7-9|-|-|TRBJ2-7
CASSLAGGGAGQYF
TGTGCCAGCAGCTTAGCCGGCGGGGGCGCTGGGCAGTACTTC
>TRBV19|once|TRBD2|TRBJ2-1
CASSITSGALNEQFF
TGTGCCAGTAGTATTACTAGCGGGGCTCTCAATGAGCAGTTCTTC
>TRBV5-1|once|-|TRBJ2-5
CASSLSWRAVGTQYF
TGCGCCAGCAGCTTATCATGGAGGGCGGTTGGGACCCAGTACTTC
>TRBV6-5|-|-|TRBJ1-1
CASRAMNTEAFF
TGTGCCAGCAGAGCCATGAACACTGAAGCTTTCTTT
>TRBV3-1/TRBV3-2|-|-|TRBJ2-1
CASSQDELRGDEQFF
TGTGCCAGCAGCCAAGATGAGCTCCGGGGTGATGAGCAGTTCTTC
>TRBV4-2|-|-|TRBJ2-2
CASSQDGIRGMNTGELFF
TGTGCCAGTAGCCAAGATGGGATAAGGGGAATGAACACCGGGGAGCTGTTTTTT
>TRBV20-1|once|-|TRBJ1-2
CSASPQGSVPYGYTF
TGCAGTGCTAGTCCCCAGGGGTCGGTCCCTTATGGCTACACCTTC
>TRBV30|-|-|TRBJ1-1
CAWSAAGFLEAFF
TGTGCCTGGAGTGCAGCGGGGTTCTTAGAAGCTTTCTTT
>TRBV5-1|-|-|TRBJ2-7
CASSLGPDRTREQYF
TGCGCCAGCAGCTTGGGGCCTGACAGAACGAGGGAGCAGTACTTC
>TRBV5-1|-|-|TRBJ2-7
CASSGARQGNDDSAGNSYEQYF
TGCGCCAGCAGCGGGGCCCGACAGGGCAATGACGATTCCGCGGGGAACTCCTACGAGCAGTACTTC
>TRBV6-5|once|-|TRBJ2-7
CASTSRLTPEQYF
TGTGCCAGCACCTCGCGACTAACCCCCGAGCAGTACTTC
>TRBV4-1|-|TRBD1|TRBJ1-1
CASSQGGTGKVFF
TGCGCCAGCAGCCAAGGGGGGACAGGGAAAGTTTTCTTT
>TRBV12-5|-|-|TRBJ1-1
CASGQPWSTEAFF
TGTGCTAGTGGGCAGCCCTGGAGCACTGAAGCTTTCTTT
>TRBV11-2|-|-|TRBJ2-3
CASSPSGGGETDTQYF
TGTGCCAGCAGCCCTAGTGGAGGGGGGGAGACAGATACGCAGTATTTT
>TRBV5-1|-|-|TRBJ2-3
CASSEMGGRSEHGTDTQYF
TGCGCCAGCAGTGAGATGGGGGGGCGAAGCGAACATGGTACAGATACGCAGTATTTT
>TRBV4-1|-|TRBD2|TRBJ2-1
CASSQWFAAGTSRNNEQFF
TGCGCCAGCAGCCAATGGTTCGCGGCCGGGACTAGCCGCAACAATGAGCAGTTCTTC
>TRBV2|once|-|TRBJ1-2
CASSDEVANYGYTF
TGTGCCAGCAGTGATGAGGTCGCGAACTATGGCTACACCTTC
>TRBV2|-|-|TRBJ2-5
CASSQPAGETQYF
TGTGCCAGCAGTCAACCAGCAGGGGAGACCCAGTACTTC
>TRBV4-1|few|-|TRBJ1-5
CASSSGGVYKPRELNQPQHF
TGCGCCAGCAGCTCGGGGGGCGTTTACAAGCCTCGGGAGCTAAATCAGCCCCAGCATTTT
>TRBV7-9|once|TRBD1|TRBJ2-2
CASSRQGNTGELFF
TGTGCCAGCAGCCGACAGGGGAACACCGGGGAGCTGTTTTTT